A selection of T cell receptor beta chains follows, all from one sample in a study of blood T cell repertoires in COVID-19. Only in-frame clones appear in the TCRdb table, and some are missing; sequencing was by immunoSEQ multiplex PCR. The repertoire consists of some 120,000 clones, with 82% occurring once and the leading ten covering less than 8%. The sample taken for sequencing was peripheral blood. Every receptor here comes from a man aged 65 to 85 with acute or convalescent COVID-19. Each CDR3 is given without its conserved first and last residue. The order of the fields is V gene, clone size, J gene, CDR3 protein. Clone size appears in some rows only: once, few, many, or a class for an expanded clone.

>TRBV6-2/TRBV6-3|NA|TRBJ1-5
ASSYSIGGRGQPQH
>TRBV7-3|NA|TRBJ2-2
ASSLTGKSGELF
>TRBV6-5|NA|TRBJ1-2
ASRKGTDYGYT
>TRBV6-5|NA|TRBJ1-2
ASSTGTGSRDYT
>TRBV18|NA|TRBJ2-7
ASTRRQGAFDEQY
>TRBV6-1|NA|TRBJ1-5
ASTPGGSQPQH
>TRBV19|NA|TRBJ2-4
ASRGAGGDRNIQY
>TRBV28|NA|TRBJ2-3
ASSKLVQY
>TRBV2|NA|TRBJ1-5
ASSGEGEPQH
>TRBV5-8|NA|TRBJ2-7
ASSGRRTGDRYEQY
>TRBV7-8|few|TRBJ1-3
ASSSTDRGVGNTIY
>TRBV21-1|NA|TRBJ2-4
ASTRQGTAKNIQY
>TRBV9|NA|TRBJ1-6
ASGQTGDNSPLH
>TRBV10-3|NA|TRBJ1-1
AISGRTGGTEAF
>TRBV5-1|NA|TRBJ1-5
ASSLGPQDSNQPQH
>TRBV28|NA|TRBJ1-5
ASSPTGQGPQPQH
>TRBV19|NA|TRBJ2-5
ASSIAGVETQY
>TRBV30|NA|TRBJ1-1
AWSAGTGAEAF
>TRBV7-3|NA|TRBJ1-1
ASSLVVNTEAF
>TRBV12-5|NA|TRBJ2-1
ASGLGAGQNDEQF
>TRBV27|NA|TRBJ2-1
ASRPAPGLAGDEQF
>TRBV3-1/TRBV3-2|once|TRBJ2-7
ASSELGQTYEQY
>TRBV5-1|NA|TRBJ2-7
ASKGTQGYEQY
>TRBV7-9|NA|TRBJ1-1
ASSLAGADTEAF
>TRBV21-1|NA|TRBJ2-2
ASSKYGITGELF